Each of the 21 T cell receptor beta chains below was sequenced from the same sample in a study of blood T cell repertoires in COVID-19. The repertoire was sequenced with immunoSEQ multiplex PCR; TCRdb's copy has only in-frame clones and lacks some. The data contain fewer than 200,000 clones, 80% to 85% of them singletons. Sequenced material: peripheral blood. These receptors all come from a man aged 70 or older with active or convalescent COVID-19.

The chain links TRBV7-2 to TRBJ1-2; D is unresolved. The V end lost 1 base, the J end lost 2 bases, and 11 bases lay between the germline ends. CDR1 and CDR2 from the germline V gene are SGHTA and FQGNSA. The CDR3 spans 15 residues. In nucleotides, the CDR3 is TGTGCCAGCAGCTTAGGGGCAGGAACCAACTATGGCTACACCTTC. This gives the protein CASSLGAGTNYGYTF.

This chain links TRBV29-1 with TRBJ1-2; 10 nucleotides match TRBD1. The CDR3 extends over 14 amino acids. V shed 4 bases, J shed 5 bases, and the junction held 7 bases outside the gene matches. Germline CDR1 and CDR2: SQVTM and ANQGSEA. For the CDR3, the DNA is TGCAGCGTTGGCGGATCGGGACAGGGGTATGGCTACACCTTC. It codes for CSVGGSGQGYGYTF.

J is TRBJ2-1 and V is TRBV5-1; the D gene is possibly TRBD2 (6 bases). CDR3 length equals 14 residues. The V end lost 4 bases, the J end lost 9 bases, and 17 bases lay between the germline ends. Germline loops: CDR1 SGHRS, CDR2 YFSETQ. DNA for the CDR3: TGCGCCAGCAGCCTAAGCAGAGCGGGTGCTGAGCAGTTCTTC. Its protein product is CASSLSRAGAEQFF.

V and J are TRBV11-3 and TRBJ2-2, with D perhaps matching TRBD2 (6 bases). The CDR3 totals 13 residues. The germline gives CDR1 SGHNT, CDR2 YENEEA. V lost 0 bases, J lost 8 bases, and 7 bases lay in between. As DNA, the CDR3 is TGTGCCAGCAGCTTAGACGCGGGAGGGGAGCTGTTTTTT. This sequence encodes CASSLDAGGELFF. Filled out from reference TRBV11-3 and TRBJ2-2, the complete variable domain reads EAGVVQSPRYKIIEKKQPVAFWCNPISGHNTLYWYLQNLGQGPELLIRYENEEAVDDSQLPKDRFSAERLKGVDSTLKIQPAELGDSAVYLCASSLDAGGELFFGEGSRLTVL.

This chain joins TRBV7-6 and TRBJ2-5; D is perhaps TRBD2 (6 bases). Germline CDR1 reads SGHVS; CDR2 reads FNYEAQ. CDR3 length equals 13 residues. Trimming left V 4 bases short and J 1 base short, with 7 bases between. The CDR3 DNA sequence: TGTGCCAGCAGCTGGGACTCCCAAGAGACCCAGTACTTC. It encodes CASSWDSQETQYF.

This clone was detected ten times or more. This chain uses TRBV29-1 with TRBJ1-1, with TRBD1 as a possible D gene (6 bases). The CDR3 spans 14 residues. Germline assignment: CDR1 SQVTM and CDR2 ANQGSEA. V was trimmed by 4 bases and J by 7 bases, leaving 19 bases between them. This CDR3 reads CSVVGMGGRVEAFF. DNA of the CDR3: TGCAGCGTTGTTGGTATGGGGGGGCGGGTTGAAGCTTTCTTT.

This rearrangement joins TRBV5-5 to TRBJ1-4; D call uncertain. Germline V lookup: CDR1 SGHKS, CDR2 YYEKEE (reference sequence). The V and J ends lost 3 bases and 7 bases respectively, with 7 bases between them. The CDR3 consists of 12 residues. CDR3 in amino acids: CASSSHLEKLFF. For the CDR3, the DNA is TGTGCCAGCAGCTCACACCTTGAAAAACTGTTTTTT.

The gene calls are TRBV15 and TRBJ2-7; D is possibly TRBD1 (5 bases). V lost 4 bases and J lost 0, with 13 bases in between. CDR1 is LNHNV, CDR2 YYDKDF, per germline (reference sequence). This CDR3 region has 15 residues. The DNA for the CDR3 is TGTGCCACCAGCAAAAAGACAGCTGGCTCCTACGAGCAGTACTTC. It specifies CATSKKTAGSYEQYF.

This chain links TRBV4-3 with TRBJ1-4, with D tentatively TRBD1 (5 bases). Germline loops: CDR1 LGHNA, CDR2 YSLEER. Trimming took 2 bases from V and 2 from J, leaving 15 bases between them. This CDR3 spans 17 amino acids. The CDR3 sequence: CASSQRQPGFTNEKLFF. The CDR3 DNA reads as TGCGCCAGCAGCCAACGACAGCCAGGGTTTACTAATGAAAAACTGTTTTTT.

The chain carries TRBV18 and TRBJ2-7; a possible D gene is TRBD1 (5 bases). The V gene lost 2 bases and the J gene lost 2 bases, with 16 bases spanning the gap. The CDR3 runs to 16 residues. Germline lookup yields CDR1 KGHSH and CDR2 LQKENI. The CDR3 sequence: CASSPGRGAGPYEQYF. CDR3 coding DNA: TGTGCCAGCTCACCAGGGCGTGGGGCTGGCCCCTACGAGCAGTACTTC.

The V gene is TRBV30, the J gene TRBJ2-3; the D gene is possibly TRBD1 (6 bases). Trimming removed 0 bases from V and 5 bases from J, with 9 bases in between. This CDR3 spans 13 amino acids. Germline V gene sequence: CDR1 GTSNPN, CDR2 SVGIG (reference sequence). The CDR3 coding sequence is TGTGCCTGGAGTGTTTTAGGGGGAGATACGCAGTATTTT. The encoded protein is CAWSVLGGDTQYF.

The V gene is TRBV4-3, the J gene TRBJ1-6; maybe TRBD1 (5 bases). CDR1 LGHNA and CDR2 YSLEER come from the germline V gene. CDR3 length: 16 residues. V shed 0 bases and J shed 16 bases, with 22 bases lying between them. In DNA, the CDR3 is TGCGCCAGCAGCCAAGATTGGACACGGCGGGGAGCCCCGCTCCACTTT. As protein: CASSQDWTRRGAPLHF.

The chain couples TRBV6-2 or TRBV6-3 to TRBJ2-5; TRBD2 aligns across 9 bases. The CDR3 totals 16 residues. V shed 1 base, J shed 7 bases, and the junction held 10 bases outside the gene matches. From germline, CDR1 is MNHEY and CDR2 SVGEGT. The CDR3 nucleotides are TGTGCCAGCAGTTACTGGCTGGGTAGCGGGAGATGGACCCAGTACTTC. Encoded protein: CASSYWLGSGRWTQYF.

The chain combines TRBV6-5 with TRBJ1-6; 7 bases match TRBD1. The CDR3 contains 15 residues. CDR1 MNHEY and CDR2 SVGAGI come from the germline V gene. The junction had 10 bases not matched to a gene; V was cut back by 7 bases and J by 7 bases. In DNA form, the CDR3 reads TGTGCCAGCATCAGGACGACAGGGTGGAATTCACCCCTCCACTTT. Protein: CASIRTTGWNSPLHF.

The rearrangement links TRBV4-3 to TRBJ1-5; 8 bases fit TRBD1. The CDR3 contains 15 residues. Germline loops: CDR1 LGHNA, CDR2 YSLEER. The V and J ends lost 1 base and 4 bases, in that order; junction bases with no gene match: 3. The CDR3 spells CASSQGTGTNQPQHF. CDR3 nucleotide sequence: TGCGCCAGCAGCCAAGGGACAGGGACGAATCAGCCCCAGCATTTT.

Only one count was recorded for this clone. The V gene is TRBV24-1, the J gene TRBJ2-5; the D is unclear. CDR1 is KGHDR and CDR2 is SFDVKD in the germline V gene. This CDR3 is built from 13 residues. The ends were cut back, 1 base at V and 5 bases at J, with 7 bases in the middle. The CDR3 DNA sequence: TGTGCCACCAGTGATTTTGAGGCGGAGACCCAGTACTTC. The encoded protein is CATSDFEAETQYF.

J is TRBJ1-3 and V is TRBV18; no clear D. Trimming stripped 5 bases from V and 0 bases from J, with 20 bases between. Germline V gene sequence: CDR1 KGHSH, CDR2 LQKENI. The CDR3 spans 18 residues. The CDR3 nucleotides are TGTGCCAGCTCAACTCAGAGGGCAAGTACCTTCTCTGGAAACACCATATATTTT. It specifies CASSTQRASTFSGNTIYF.

The rearrangement uses TRBV7-9 and TRBJ2-3; D is unresolved. Germline lookup yields CDR1 SEHNR and CDR2 FQNEAQ (reference sequence). The CDR3 is 13 amino acids. The ends were cut back, 4 bases at V and 6 bases at J, with 11 bases in the middle. The CDR3 region has the DNA TGTGCCAGCAGCTCACCCCACCGGGATACGCAGTATTTT. Translated, it gives CASSSPHRDTQYF.

This clone was detected only a few times. The chain joins TRBV28 to TRBJ2-2; TRBD1 might be the D (6 bases). V was pared by 5 bases and J by 3 bases, with 7 bases between. CDR1 MDHEN and CDR2 SYDVKM come from the germline V gene. This CDR3 spans 13 amino acids. For the CDR3, the DNA is TGTGCCAGCAGTACAGGGCACACCGGGGAGCTGTTTTTT. It encodes CASSTGHTGELFF. The variable domain in full, completed from reference TRBV28 and TRBJ2-2, reads DVKVTQSSRYLVKRTGEKVFLECVQDMDHENMFWYRQDPGLGLRLIYFSYDVKMKEKGDIPEGYSVSREKKERFSLILESASTNQTSMYLCASSTGHTGELFFGEGSRLTVL.

The chain carries TRBV4-1 and TRBJ1-3, with D unclear. V lost 0 bases, J lost 0 bases, and 12 bases lay in between. CDR3 length: 17 residues. Germline lookup yields CDR1 MGHRA and CDR2 YSYEKL. The CDR3: CASSQDLRAYSGNTIYF. As DNA, the CDR3 is TGCGCCAGCAGCCAAGATTTGCGGGCATACTCTGGAAACACCATATATTTT.

In its sample, this clone was seen a few times. The J gene is TRBJ2-5, the V gene TRBV7-8, with 10 bases lining up with TRBD2. The CDR3 consists of 14 residues. Germline CDR1 and CDR2: SGHVS and FQNEAQ. The V and J ends lost 4 bases and 1 base, in that order; junction bases with no gene match: 0. The CDR3, as DNA: TGTGCCAGCAGCTCTAGCGGGAGCCAAGAGACCCAGTACTTC. As protein: CASSSSGSQETQYF.